The clone carrying this T cell receptor beta chain was found once. The antigen remains unidentified. CDR1 and CDR2 from the germline V gene are MNHEY and SMNVEV (reference sequence). With V trimmed by 5 bases and J by 3 bases, 24 bases remained unmatched. The CDR3 runs 24 residues. The data were taken from a study of cytomegalovirus exposure and HLA in healthy donors. PCR used 60 Vbeta primers and 13 Jbeta primers. TCRdb keeps only in-frame clones here, not all; method: immunoSEQ multiplex PCR. The sample lists about 170,000 clones, about 81% occurring once. Study-wide results and caveats: It was taken for granted in presence/absence analyses that sequencing depth across donors was roughly uniform. A later analysis linked a missense DCLRE1C variant to TCR beta V- and J-gene trimming. A later analysis found that most CMV-associated TCR beta chains appeared HLA-restricted. Common viral pathogens were later found to be apparently linked to several of the most significant clusters.

Material for sequencing was PBMCs. V gene TRBV27 combines with J gene TRBJ2-2; 16 positions agree with TRBD2. This receptor was taken from a girl aged 2 to 10 in good health and CMV-seropositive. The CDR3 sequence: CASSTALMLPGLAGGDRDTGELFF. The CDR3 coding sequence is TGTGCCAGCAGTACAGCCTTAATGCTACCGGGACTAGCGGGAGGGGACCGGGACACCGGGGAGCTGTTTTTT.